This TCR beta chain was recovered during a study of regulatory dendritic cells for organ transplantation. The CDR3 is made up of 14 amino acids. Deletions cut 0 bases from V and 11 bases from J, with 11 bases between. The germline CDR1 and CDR2 sequences are LGHNA and YSLEER. TCRdb's copy holds only in-frame clones and misses some; the assay was immunoSEQ multiplex PCR. The table lists 20,000 to 25,000 clones, just under 75% of them singletons. The chain links TRBV4-3 to TRBJ1-6; D uncertain. The TCR originated in a human donor in good health. The sequenced sample was memory CD4+ T cells from blood. Regarding subset: CD45RO+ memory T cells. The CDR3 loop reads CASSQEEGSPPLHF. The DNA of the CDR3 is TGCGCCAGCAGCCAAGAGGAGGGTTCGCCACCCCTCCACTTT.